The T cell receptor beta chain under discussion was sequenced for a study of technical replicates of blood from a handful of donors. TCRdb keeps only in-frame clones here, not all; method: immunoSEQ multiplex PCR. The sample shows tens of thousands of clones, 92% of them seen only once. The CDR3 spans 14 residues. Source material: T cells isolated from PBMCs. The origin of this receptor is a human donor in good health. The chain employs TRBV21-1 and TRBJ1-4. TRBV21-1 is deemed a pseudogene. CDR3 sequence reads: CASSKGGRDEKLFF. The CDR3 nucleotides are TGTGCCAGCAGCAAAGGGGGGAGGGATGAAAAACTGTTTTTT.